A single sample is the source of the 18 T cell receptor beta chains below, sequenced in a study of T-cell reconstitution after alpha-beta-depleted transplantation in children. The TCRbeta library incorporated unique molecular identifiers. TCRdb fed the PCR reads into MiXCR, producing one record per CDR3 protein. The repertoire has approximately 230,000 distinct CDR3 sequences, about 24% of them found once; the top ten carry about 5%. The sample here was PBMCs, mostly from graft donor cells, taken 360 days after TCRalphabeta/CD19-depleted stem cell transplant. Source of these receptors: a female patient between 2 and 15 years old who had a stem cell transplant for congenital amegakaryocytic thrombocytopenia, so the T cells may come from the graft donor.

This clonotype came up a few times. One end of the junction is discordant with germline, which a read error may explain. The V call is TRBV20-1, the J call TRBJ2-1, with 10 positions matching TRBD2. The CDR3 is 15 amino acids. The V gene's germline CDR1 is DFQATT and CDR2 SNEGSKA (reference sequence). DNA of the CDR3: TGCTGTGCTCCGAAGCGGGGGGGATTCTACAATGAGCAGTTCTTC. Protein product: CCAPKRGGFYNEQFF.

The CDR3 sequence is CASSTPAVSEQYF. CDR3 in DNA: TGTGCCAGCAGTACCCCCGCGGTGTCCGAGCAGTACTTC. The chain recombines TRBV28 with TRBJ2-7; D unclear. Trimming stripped 5 bases from V and 6 bases from J, with 14 bases between. The germline gives CDR1 MDHEN, CDR2 SYDVKM. The CDR3 spans 13 residues.

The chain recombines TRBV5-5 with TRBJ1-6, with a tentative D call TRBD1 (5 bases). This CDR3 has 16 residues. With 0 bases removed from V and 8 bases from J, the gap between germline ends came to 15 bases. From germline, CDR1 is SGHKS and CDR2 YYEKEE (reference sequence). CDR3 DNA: TGTGCCAGCAGCTTGGTTGGCCAGGGAACTGATTCACCCCTCCACTTT. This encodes CASSLVGQGTDSPLHF.

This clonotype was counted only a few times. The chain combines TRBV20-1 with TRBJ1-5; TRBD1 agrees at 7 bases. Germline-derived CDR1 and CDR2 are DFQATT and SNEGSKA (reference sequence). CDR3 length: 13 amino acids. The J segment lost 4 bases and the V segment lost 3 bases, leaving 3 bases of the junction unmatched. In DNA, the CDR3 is TGCAGTGCTAGCCGACAGGGAAATCAGCCCCAGCATTTT. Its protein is CSASRQGNQPQHF.

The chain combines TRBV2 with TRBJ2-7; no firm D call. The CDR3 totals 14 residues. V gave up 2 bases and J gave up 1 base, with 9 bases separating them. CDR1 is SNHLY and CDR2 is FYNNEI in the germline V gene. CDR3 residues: CASSELGESYEQYF. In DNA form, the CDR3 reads TGTGCCAGCAGTGAATTGGGCGAGTCCTACGAGCAGTACTTC.

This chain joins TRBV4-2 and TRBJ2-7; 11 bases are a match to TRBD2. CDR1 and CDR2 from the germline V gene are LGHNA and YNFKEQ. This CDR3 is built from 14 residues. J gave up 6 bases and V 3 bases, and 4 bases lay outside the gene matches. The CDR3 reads CASSQATSGSEQYF. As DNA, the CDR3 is TGTGCCAGCAGCCAGGCTACTAGCGGGAGCGAGCAGTACTTC.

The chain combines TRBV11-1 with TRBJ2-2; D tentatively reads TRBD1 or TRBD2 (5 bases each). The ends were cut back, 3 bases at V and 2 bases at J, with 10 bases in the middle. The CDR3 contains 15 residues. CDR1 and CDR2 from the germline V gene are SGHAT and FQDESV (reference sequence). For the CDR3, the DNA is TGTGCCAGCAGCTTCCGGGACCCTAACACCGGGGAGCTGTTTTTT. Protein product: CASSFRDPNTGELFF.

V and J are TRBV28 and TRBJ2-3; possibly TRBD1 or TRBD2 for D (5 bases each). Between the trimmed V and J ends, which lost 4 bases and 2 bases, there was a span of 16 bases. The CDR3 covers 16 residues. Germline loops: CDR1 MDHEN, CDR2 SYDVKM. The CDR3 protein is CASSSSGTVFTDTQYF. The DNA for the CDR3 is TGTGCCAGCAGTTCCTCCGGGACCGTTTTCACAGATACGCAGTATTTT.

The CDR3 sequence is CASSFSSGGDEQYF. In DNA form, the CDR3 reads TGTGCCAGCAGTTTTAGCTCCGGGGGCGACGAGCAGTACTTC. This chain connects TRBV12-3 or TRBV12-4 to TRBJ2-7; tentatively, D is TRBD1 or TRBD2 (6 bases each). There are 14 residues in the CDR3. Trimming took 3 bases from V and 5 from J, leaving 14 bases between them.

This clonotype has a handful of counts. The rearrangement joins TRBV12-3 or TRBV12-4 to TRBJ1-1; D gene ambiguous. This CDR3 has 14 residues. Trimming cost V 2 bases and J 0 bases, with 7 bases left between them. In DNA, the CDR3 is TGTGCCAGCAGTTTATTATCCATGAACACTGAAGCTTTCTTT. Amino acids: CASSLLSMNTEAFF.

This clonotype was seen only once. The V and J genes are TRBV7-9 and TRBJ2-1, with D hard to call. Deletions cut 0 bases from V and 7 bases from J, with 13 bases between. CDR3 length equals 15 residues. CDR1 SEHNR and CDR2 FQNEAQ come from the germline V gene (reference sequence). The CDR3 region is CASSLAGARSNEQFF. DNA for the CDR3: TGTGCCAGCAGCTTAGCTGGCGCGCGATCGAATGAGCAGTTCTTC.

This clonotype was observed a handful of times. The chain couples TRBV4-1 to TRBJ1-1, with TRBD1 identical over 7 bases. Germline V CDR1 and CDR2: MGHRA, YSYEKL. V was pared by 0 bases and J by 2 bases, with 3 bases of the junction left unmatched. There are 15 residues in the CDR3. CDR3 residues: CASSQERGPNTEAFF. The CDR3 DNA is TGCGCCAGCAGCCAAGAGAGGGGGCCCAACACTGAAGCTTTCTTT.

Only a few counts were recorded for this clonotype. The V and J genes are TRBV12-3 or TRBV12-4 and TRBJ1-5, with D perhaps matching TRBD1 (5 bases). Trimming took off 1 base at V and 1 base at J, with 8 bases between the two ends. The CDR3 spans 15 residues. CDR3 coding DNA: TGTGCCAGCAGTTTAGGCCGACAGAGCAATCAGCCCCAGCATTTT. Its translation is CASSLGRQSNQPQHF.

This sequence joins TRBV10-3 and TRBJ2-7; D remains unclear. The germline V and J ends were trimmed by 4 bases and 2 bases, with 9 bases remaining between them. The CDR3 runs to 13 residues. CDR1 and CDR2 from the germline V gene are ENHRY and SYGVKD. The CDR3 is CAISGTGTYEQYF. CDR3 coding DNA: TGTGCCATCAGTGGGACGGGTACCTACGAGCAGTACTTC.

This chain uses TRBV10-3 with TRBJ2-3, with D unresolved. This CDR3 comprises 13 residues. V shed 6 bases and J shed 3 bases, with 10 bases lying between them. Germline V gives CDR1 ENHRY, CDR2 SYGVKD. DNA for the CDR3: TGTGCCATCAGCCCTGGAAGGACAGATACGCAGTATTTT. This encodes CAISPGRTDTQYF.

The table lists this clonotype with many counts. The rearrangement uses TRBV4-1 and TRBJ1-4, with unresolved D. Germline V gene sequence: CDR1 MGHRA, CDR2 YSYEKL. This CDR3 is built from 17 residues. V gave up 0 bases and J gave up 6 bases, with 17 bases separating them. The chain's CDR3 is CASSQDGLLVVDEKLFF. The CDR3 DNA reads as TGCGCCAGCAGCCAAGATGGCCTTCTGGTGGTAGATGAAAAACTGTTTTTT.

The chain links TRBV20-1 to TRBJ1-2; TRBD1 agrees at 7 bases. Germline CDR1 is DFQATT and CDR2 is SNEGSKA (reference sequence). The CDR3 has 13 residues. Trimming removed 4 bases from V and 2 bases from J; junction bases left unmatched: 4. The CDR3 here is CSATYRGNYGYTF. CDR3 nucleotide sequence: TGCAGTGCTACCTACAGGGGCAACTATGGCTACACCTTC.

CDR3 sequence (DNA): TGTGCCAGCAGTGAAGGGTTGTATTTCTCTGGGGCCAACGTCCTGACTTTC. It yields the protein CASSEGLYFSGANVLTF. The chain combines TRBV2 with TRBJ2-6; no clear D gene. The V and J ends lost 1 base and 0 bases respectively, with 10 bases between them. Germline V gene data show CDR1 as SNHLY and CDR2 as FYNNEI. The CDR3 consists of 17 residues. Full variable domain (rest looked up from reference TRBV2 and TRBJ2-6): EPEVTQTPSHQVTQMGQEVILRCVPISNHLYFYWYRQILGQKVEFLVSFYNNEISEKSEIFDDQFSVERPDGSNFTLKIRSTKLEDSAMYFCASSEGLYFSGANVLTFGAGSRLTVL.